This T cell receptor (beta chain) was sequenced during a study of T cells in Graves' hyperthyroidism and ophthalmopathy. Study at large: Peripheral blood collection took place at initial diagnosis, before any treatment.

General study findings and limits: The model identified upcoming ophthalmopathy a median about 6.5 months ahead of onset.

Amplification of TCR beta CDR3 regions used RNA as the template. Primed by the HTBI set, a first-round RT-PCR was run on the TCR CDR3. One entry per CDR3 protein, called by TCRdb with MiXCR from the multiplex PCR reads. The sample includes about 360,000 distinct CDR3 sequences, around 13% of them seen just once. Researchers defined stable Graves' hyperthyroidism as no ophthalmopathy progression within 18 months. Lactation, pregnancy, other autoimmune disease or uncontrolled infection excluded patients. Germline V gives CDR1 LGHNA, CDR2 YNFKEQ. The J segment lost 5 bases and the V segment lost 2 bases, leaving 6 bases of the junction unmatched. The CDR3 sequence is 15 residues long. Points on this clonotype: Its antigen remains unidentified.

Material: blood. The J gene is TRBJ2-7, the V gene TRBV4-2; 10 bases match TRBD1. The clonotype originates from a woman younger than 35 with Graves' hyperthyroidism. The CDR3 protein is CASSQTGTGVHEQYF. The CDR3 DNA reads as TGTGCCAGCAGCCAAACCGGGACAGGGGTACACGAGCAGTACTTC.